The T cell receptor beta chain under discussion was sequenced for a study of blood T cell repertoires in COVID-19. Study-wide context: Whether acute or convalescent, the COVID-19 samples came from the United States, Italy and Spain. PBMCs, B-cell-depleted T cells, or T cells were the source of the cDNA or gDNA that made up the material.

Germline assignment: CDR1 MNHEY and CDR2 SVGEGT. The CDR3 sequence is 15 residues long. V dropped 5 bases and J dropped 5; count of bases not matched to a gene: 9. Original data processing: Amplification with reference gene primers provided the estimates of nucleated cell counts. This table comes from immunoSEQ multiplex PCR, and its TCRdb copy is limited to in-frame clones, with some not included. The V and J calls and clone size were taken over from that table, and D and trimming were inferred from the DNA. The sample includes roughly 100,000 clones, nearly 90% of them seen just once. This TCR was sampled from a man between 45 and 60 years old with active COVID-19. V gene TRBV6-2 or TRBV6-3 combines with J gene TRBJ2-5; 9 bases fit TRBD2. The sample comprised peripheral blood. For the CDR3, the DNA is TGTGCCAGCAGTAAGGGACTAGCCGGGTTGGAGACCCAGTACTTC. Encoded protein: CASSKGLAGLETQYF.